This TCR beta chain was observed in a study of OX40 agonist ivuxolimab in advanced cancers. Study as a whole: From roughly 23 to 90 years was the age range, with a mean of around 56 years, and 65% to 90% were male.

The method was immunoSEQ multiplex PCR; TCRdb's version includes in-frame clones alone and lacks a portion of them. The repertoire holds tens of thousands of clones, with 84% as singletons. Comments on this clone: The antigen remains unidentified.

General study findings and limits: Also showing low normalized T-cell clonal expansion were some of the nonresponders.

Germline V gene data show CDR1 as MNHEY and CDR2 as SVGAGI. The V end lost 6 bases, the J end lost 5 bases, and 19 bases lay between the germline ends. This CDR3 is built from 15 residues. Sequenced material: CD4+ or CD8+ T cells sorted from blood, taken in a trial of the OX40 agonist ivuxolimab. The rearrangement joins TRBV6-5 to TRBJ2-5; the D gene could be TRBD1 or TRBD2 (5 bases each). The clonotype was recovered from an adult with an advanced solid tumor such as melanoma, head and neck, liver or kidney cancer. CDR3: CASSSPAGEGETQYF. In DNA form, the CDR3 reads TGTGCCAGCAGCTCCCCAGCCGGAGAGGGGGAGACCCAGTACTTC.